This TCR beta chain was recorded in a study of T cell changes during pregnancy in multiple sclerosis. Some clones are missing from TCRdb's copy, which holds only in-frame ones; the method was immunoSEQ multiplex PCR. The sample includes some 100,000 clones, roughly 90% seen only once; the top ten take less than 2.5%. This CDR3 region has 13 residues. J lost 4 bases, V lost 7 bases, and 8 bases had no gene match. The germline CDR1 and CDR2 sequences are SGHKS and YYEKEE (reference sequence). The origin of this receptor is a female donor with multiple sclerosis, enrolled in a pregnancy study. The chain combines TRBV5-5 with TRBJ2-7, with 7 bases identical to TRBD2. Sequences were derived from peripheral blood, sampled after pregnancy. The CDR3 DNA is TGTGCCAGCGCGCCTAGCGGATCGTACGAGCAGTACTTC. Translated, it gives CASAPSGSYEQYF.